Each of the 13 T cell receptor beta chains below was sequenced from the same sample in a study of blood T cell repertoires in COVID-19. Measured with immunoSEQ multiplex PCR; TCRdb has only the in-frame clones, and not every one. The sample lists 100,000 to 150,000 clones; around 82% were seen once. Sequencing was carried out using peripheral blood. The receptors were sampled from a man aged 55 to 70 with acute or convalescent COVID-19.

The V call is TRBV5-1, the J call TRBJ2-2, with 8 bases matching TRBD1. J was trimmed by 2 bases and V by 3 bases; bases with no gene match: 9. This CDR3 has 17 residues. Germline values: CDR1 SGHRS, CDR2 YFSETQ. CDR3 DNA sequence: TGCGCCAGCAGCTGGGACAGGCCGCAAATTAACACCGGGGAGCTGTTTTTT. It is translated as CASSWDRPQINTGELFF.

This clone was seen only once. J is TRBJ2-2 and V is TRBV5-1; perhaps TRBD2 as D (5 bases). V lost 4 bases, J lost 7 bases, and 17 bases lay in between. The CDR3 extends over 15 amino acids. CDR1 and CDR2 from the germline V gene are SGHRS and YFSETQ. CDR3 nucleotide sequence: TGCGCCAGCAGCCCCGGGGTAGCAGCCAACGGGGAGCTGTTTTTT. The encoded protein is CASSPGVAANGELFF.

The sample holds a few counts of this clone. The chain is built from TRBV29-1 and TRBJ1-1, with 11 bases identical to TRBD1. The CDR3 contains 14 residues. The V gene end was trimmed by 6 bases and the J gene end by 10 bases; junction bases not matched to a gene: 13. CDR1 is SQVTM, CDR2 ANQGSEA, per germline. The CDR3 sequence: CSVSPGGQGVIAFF. The CDR3 DNA follows: TGCAGCGTCTCCCCTGGGGGACAGGGGGTGATAGCTTTCTTT. Full variable domain (rest looked up from reference TRBV29-1 and TRBJ1-1): SAVISQKPSRDICQRGTSLTIQCQVDSQVTMMFWYRQQPGQSLTLIATANQGSEATYESGFVIDKFPISRPNLTFSTLTVSNMSPEDSSIYLCSVSPGGQGVIAFFGQGTRLTVV.

The chain links TRBV27 to TRBJ2-1, with 9 bases matching TRBD2. CDR1 is MNHEY, CDR2 SMNVEV, per germline (reference sequence). The CDR3 is made up of 17 amino acids. V was clipped by 6 bases and J by 10 bases; unmatched bases: 19. The CDR3: CASSPPEVLAGSHEQFF. The CDR3 nucleotides read TGTGCCAGCAGCCCTCCCGAGGTCCTAGCGGGGTCTCACGAGCAGTTCTTC.

CDR3 residues: CASSIRRGSNQPQHF. The CDR3 DNA sequence: TGTGCCAGTAGTATCCGCAGGGGGAGCAATCAGCCCCAGCATTTT. The rearrangement uses TRBV19 and TRBJ1-5; 7 positions match TRBD1. Germline V gene sequence: CDR1 LNHDA, CDR2 SQIVND (reference sequence). Germline trimming cut 3 bases from V and 1 base from J; bases unmatched to any gene: 3. The CDR3 is 15 residues long.

In its sample, this clone was seen once. This chain uses TRBV6-5 with TRBJ2-1, with 9 bases fitting TRBD1. V was clipped by 7 bases and J by 7 bases; unmatched bases: 11. Germline loops: CDR1 MNHEY, CDR2 SVGAGI. The CDR3 totals 15 residues. CDR3 DNA sequence: TGTGCCAGCAAAACACAGGGGGCACTTAGGAATGAGCAGTTCTTC. Translation: CASKTQGALRNEQFF.

This chain uses TRBV5-1 with TRBJ1-2, with 7 bases lining up with TRBD1. Trimming took 2 bases from V and 8 from J; bases not matched to a gene: 9. CDR1 is SGHRS, CDR2 YFSETQ, per germline. The CDR3 sequence is 14 residues long. CDR3 residues: CASSLGQAGGGYTF. The CDR3 nucleotides read TGCGCCAGCAGCTTAGGACAGGCCGGGGGAGGCTACACCTTC.

The sample holds a few counts of this clone. The CDR3 is CASRQGNSPLHF. The CDR3 nucleotides read TGTGCCAGCAGACAGGGAAATTCACCCCTCCACTTT. This chain links TRBV6-5 with TRBJ1-6, with a tentative D call TRBD1 (6 bases). From germline, CDR1 is MNHEY and CDR2 SVGAGI. With 6 bases removed from V and 7 bases from J, the gap between germline ends came to 7 bases. The CDR3 spans 12 residues.

This clone was found a few times. This sequence joins TRBV29-1 and TRBJ2-5; TRBD1 matches 7 bases. The CDR3 consists of 12 residues. The V and J ends lost 6 bases and 2 bases, in that order; junction bases with no gene match: 3. Per germline, CDR1 SQVTM and CDR2 ANQGSEA. The CDR3 loop reads CSVRDSQETQYF. The CDR3 DNA follows: TGCAGCGTCCGGGACAGTCAAGAGACCCAGTACTTC.

The J gene is TRBJ1-4, the V gene TRBV24-1, with 8 positions matching TRBD1. This CDR3 is 14 amino acids long. Unmatched junction bases numbered 4, after V lost 4 bases and J lost 7 bases. Germline V lookup: CDR1 KGHDR, CDR2 SFDVKD. CDR3 nucleotides: TGTGCCACCAGTGAAGGACAGGGTATTGAAAAACTGTTTTTT. It codes for CATSEGQGIEKLFF.

This sequence joins TRBV5-1 and TRBJ2-7, with 9 bases aligning to TRBD1. The length of the CDR3 is 13 residues. The trim removed 7 bases at V and 6 bases at J, leaving 8 bases unmatched. Germline CDR1 reads SGHRS; CDR2 reads YFSETQ. CDR3 region: CASRPGTGIEQYF. CDR3 sequence (DNA): TGCGCCAGCCGTCCCGGGACAGGGATCGAGCAGTACTTC. Using reference TRBV5-1 and TRBJ2-7 for the parts outside the CDR3, the full variable domain is KAGVTQTPRYLIKTRGQQVTLSCSPISGHRSVSWYQQTPGQGLQFLFEYFSETQRNKGNFPGRFSGRQFSNSRSEMNVSTLELGDSALYLCASRPGTGIEQYFGPGTRLTVT.

The gene calls are TRBV9 and TRBJ1-1, with D perhaps TRBD1 (5 bases). The CDR3 covers 14 residues. CDR1 and CDR2 from the germline V gene are SGDLS and YYNGEE. Trimming stripped 0 bases from V and 6 bases from J, with 12 bases between. In nucleotides, the CDR3 is TGTGCCAGCAGCGTAGGTCCAGGGAGGGCTGAAGCTTTCTTT. Translation: CASSVGPGRAEAFF.

The chain carries TRBV12-5 and TRBJ2-7, with TRBD2 matching over 9 bases. CDR1 and CDR2 from the germline V gene are LGHNT and FRNRAP. The V gene end was trimmed by 7 bases and the J gene end by 5 bases; junction bases not matched to a gene: 9. The CDR3 length is 14 residues. DNA of the CDR3: TGTGCTAGTGCCCTCGGGGCGGGAGGGAACGAGCAGTACTTC. It is translated as CASALGAGGNEQYF.